One and the same sample provided the 14 T cell receptor beta chains below, sequenced in a study of blood T cell repertoires in COVID-19. The data were produced by immunoSEQ multiplex PCR, yet TCRdb's version contains in-frame clones alone and is incomplete. Among under 300,000 clones, about four fifths were seen once, and the ten largest hold around 6%. The source material was peripheral blood. The receptors were gathered from a man older than 75 with acute or convalescent COVID-19.

The rearrangement links TRBV4-1 to TRBJ2-4; a possible D gene is TRBD2 (5 bases). The CDR3 spans 14 residues. Germline CDR1 MGHRA, CDR2 YSYEKL. With 3 bases removed from V and 0 bases from J, the gap between germline ends came to 6 bases. Written as DNA, the CDR3 is TGCGCCAGCAGCCAGGAGGTAGCCAAAAACATTCAGTACTTC. Translation gives CASSQEVAKNIQYF.

This CDR3 reads CASSERGRLAEKSTDTQYF. CDR3 DNA sequence: TGTGCCAGCAGTGAAAGGGGGAGACTAGCGGAGAAAAGCACAGATACGCAGTATTTT. The rearrangement uses TRBV6-1 and TRBJ2-3, with TRBD2 matching 9 bases. Germline lookup yields CDR1 MNHNS and CDR2 SASEGT. The CDR3 sequence is 19 residues long. Unmatched junction bases numbered 12, after V lost 2 bases and J lost 0 bases.

This chain links TRBV5-6 with TRBJ2-3; maybe TRBD2 (6 bases). This CDR3 contains 14 residues. Germline V CDR1 and CDR2: SGHDT, YYEEEE. V shed 0 bases and J shed 4 bases, with 9 bases lying between them. DNA for the CDR3: TGTGCCAGCAGCTTGGGTCGGGAGTCAGATACGCAGTATTTT. This translates into CASSLGRESDTQYF.

The chain carries TRBV3-1 (or the pseudogene TRBV3-2) and TRBJ2-1, with D tentatively TRBD2 (6 bases). The germline V and J ends were trimmed by 4 bases and 4 bases, with 8 bases remaining between them. The CDR3 runs to 13 residues. The germline V gene encodes CDR1 LGHDT and CDR2 YNNKEL (reference sequence). CDR3 sequence: CASSRRGYNEQFF. The CDR3 DNA reads TGTGCCAGCAGCCGGAGGGGATACAATGAGCAGTTCTTC.

This rearrangement joins TRBV4-1 to TRBJ1-2; D is uncertain. Trimming took off 3 bases at V and 0 bases at J, with 23 bases between the two ends. CDR1 is MGHRA, CDR2 YSYEKL, per germline. CDR3 length equals 19 residues. This CDR3 is CASSQEPHRAGSTNYGYTF. As DNA, the CDR3 is TGCGCCAGCAGCCAGGAACCCCATAGAGCAGGCTCGACTAACTATGGCTACACCTTC.

The chain carries TRBV5-1 and TRBJ2-2; D possibly corresponds to TRBD2 (5 bases). This CDR3 contains 14 residues. The V gene lost 2 bases and the J gene lost 4 bases, with 9 bases spanning the gap. Germline CDR1 and CDR2: SGHRS and YFSETQ. The CDR3 nucleotides are TGCGCCAGCAGCTTAGGAGGTACCACCGGGGAGCTGTTTTTT. Translation: CASSLGGTTGELFF.

The V call is TRBV25-1, the J call TRBJ2-2; TRBD1 matches 9 bases. V dropped 4 bases and J dropped 4; count of bases not matched to a gene: 7. The CDR3 is 16 amino acids. The germline V gene encodes CDR1 MGHDK and CDR2 SYGVNS. The CDR3 reads CASSGGTGIGTGELFF. DNA of the CDR3: TGTGCCAGCAGTGGCGGGACAGGGATCGGCACCGGGGAGCTGTTTTTT.

The CDR3 region is CSASSGLGTGNEQFF. The CDR3 DNA is TGCAGTGCTAGTAGCGGGTTAGGGACTGGTAATGAGCAGTTCTTC. This chain uses TRBV20-1 with TRBJ2-1; TRBD2 matches at 7 bases. With 3 bases clipped from V and 7 bases from J, the junction kept 12 bases outside the gene matches. Looked up from germline, CDR1 is DFQATT and CDR2 is SNEGSKA (reference sequence). CDR3 length: 15 amino acids.

This clone was seen just once. This chain joins TRBV29-1 and TRBJ2-5; perhaps TRBD2 as D (5 bases). Germline CDR1 SQVTM, CDR2 ANQGSEA. V dropped 5 bases and J dropped 3 bases, with 13 bases sitting between them. The CDR3 length is 13 residues. CDR3 nucleotides: TGCAGCGTTCGGCGGGCCGGAGAAGAGACCCAGTACTTC. Translating gives CSVRRAGEETQYF.

In DNA, the CDR3 is TGTGCCAGCAGCCTGAACCCGGACAGGGGGCGAGAAAATGAGCAGTTCTTC. It yields the protein CASSLNPDRGRENEQFF. The chain uses TRBV5-8 and TRBJ2-1, with TRBD1 identical over 11 bases. The CDR3 has 17 residues. In germline, CDR1 is SGHTS, CDR2 YDEGEE. V gave up 4 bases and J gave up 7 bases; unmatched junction bases: 13.

V gene TRBV18 combines with J gene TRBJ2-3; 10 bases map to TRBD2. Germline assignment: CDR1 KGHSH and CDR2 LQKENI. The J segment lost 8 bases and the V segment lost 5 bases, leaving 13 bases of the junction unmatched. This CDR3 has 16 amino acids. The CDR3 bases are TGTGCCAGCTCAGACAACATAGCGGGAGGAGGGGCTACGCAGTATTTT. It specifies CASSDNIAGGGATQYF.

V usage is TRBV11-3 and J usage is TRBJ2-5, with 10 bases matching TRBD1. The CDR3 loop spans 15 amino acids. With V trimmed by 5 bases and J by 2 bases, 5 bases remained unmatched. CDR1 and CDR2 from the germline V gene are SGHNT and YENEEA. For the CDR3, the DNA is TGTGCCAGCAGCCCTGACAGGGGGCGGCAAGAGACCCAGTACTTC. Protein: CASSPDRGRQETQYF.

The chain couples TRBV29-1 to TRBJ2-7, with TRBD1 matching 8 bases. With 6 bases clipped from V and 6 bases from J, the junction kept 13 bases outside the gene matches. The CDR3 is 14 amino acids. Looked up from germline, CDR1 is SQVTM and CDR2 is ANQGSEA. Here the CDR3 reads CSVALGQVFTEQYF. The CDR3 coding sequence is TGCAGCGTGGCCTTGGGACAGGTCTTTACCGAGCAGTACTTC.

The chain recombines TRBV24-1 with TRBJ2-6, with D possibly TRBD1 on 5 matching bases. Germline V CDR1 and CDR2: KGHDR, SFDVKD. Trimming removed 3 bases from V and 4 bases from J, with 9 bases in between. The CDR3 runs 15 residues. CDR3 in amino acids: CATSDPGRGANVLTF. Written as DNA, the CDR3 is TGTGCCACCAGTGATCCAGGGCGAGGGGCCAACGTCCTGACTTTC.